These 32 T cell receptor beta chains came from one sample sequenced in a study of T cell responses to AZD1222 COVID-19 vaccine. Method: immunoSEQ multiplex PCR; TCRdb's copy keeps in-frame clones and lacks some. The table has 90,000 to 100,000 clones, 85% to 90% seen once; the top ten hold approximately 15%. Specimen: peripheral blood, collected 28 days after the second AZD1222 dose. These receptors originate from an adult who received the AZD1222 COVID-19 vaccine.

CDR3 protein: CAISPLAGSQMNGEQYF. Written as DNA, the CDR3 is TGTGCCATCAGTCCGCTAGCGGGATCTCAAATGAACGGCGAGCAGTACTTC. This chain joins TRBV10-3 and TRBJ2-7, with TRBD2 matching over 9 bases. V lost 5 bases to trimming and J lost 6 bases; unmatched junction nucleotides: 17. Germline CDR1 ENHRY, CDR2 SYGVKD. The CDR3 length is 17 residues.

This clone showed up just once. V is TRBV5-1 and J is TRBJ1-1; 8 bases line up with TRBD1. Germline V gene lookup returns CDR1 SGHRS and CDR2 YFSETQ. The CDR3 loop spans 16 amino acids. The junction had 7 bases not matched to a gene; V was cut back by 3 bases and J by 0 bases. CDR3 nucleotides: TGCGCCAGCAGCTCCCGGGACAGGATCATGAACACTGAAGCTTTCTTT. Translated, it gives CASSSRDRIMNTEAFF.

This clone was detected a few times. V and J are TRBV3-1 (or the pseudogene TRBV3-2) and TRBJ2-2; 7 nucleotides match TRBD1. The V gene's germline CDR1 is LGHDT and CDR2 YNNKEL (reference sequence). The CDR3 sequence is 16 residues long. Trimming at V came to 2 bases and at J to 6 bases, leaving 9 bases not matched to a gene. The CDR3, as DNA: TGTGCCAGCAGCCAAATCTTCCGGCAGGGGGCCGGGGAGCTGTTTTTT. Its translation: CASSQIFRQGAGELFF.

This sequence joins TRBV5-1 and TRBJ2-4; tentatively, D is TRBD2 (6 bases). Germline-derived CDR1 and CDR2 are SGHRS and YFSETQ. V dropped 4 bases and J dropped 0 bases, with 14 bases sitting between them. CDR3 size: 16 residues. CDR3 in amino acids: CASSPGEVLAKNIQYF. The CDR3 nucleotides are TGCGCCAGCAGCCCCGGGGAGGTTCTAGCCAAAAACATTCAGTACTTC.

CDR3 sequence reads: CASSSQMTTPLTYEQYF. The CDR3 nucleotides read TGTGCCAGCAGCTCACAGATGACTACCCCGTTGACATACGAGCAGTACTTC. V usage is TRBV5-6 and J usage is TRBJ2-7, with a tentative D call TRBD2 (5 bases). The germline V gene encodes CDR1 SGHDT and CDR2 YYEEEE. The CDR3 length is 17 residues. With 3 bases removed from V and 4 bases from J, the gap between germline ends came to 23 bases.

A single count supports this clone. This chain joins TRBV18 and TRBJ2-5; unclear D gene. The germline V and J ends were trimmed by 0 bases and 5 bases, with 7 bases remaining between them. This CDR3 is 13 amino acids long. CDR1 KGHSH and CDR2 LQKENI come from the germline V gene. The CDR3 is CASSPPVRETQYF. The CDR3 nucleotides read TGTGCCAGCTCACCACCGGTCCGGGAGACCCAGTACTTC.

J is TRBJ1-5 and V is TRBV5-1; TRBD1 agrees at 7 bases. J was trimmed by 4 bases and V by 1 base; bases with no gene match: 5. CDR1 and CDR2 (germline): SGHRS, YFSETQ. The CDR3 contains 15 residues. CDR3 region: CASSLTGDPNQPQHF. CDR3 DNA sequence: TGCGCCAGCAGCTTGACAGGGGACCCTAATCAGCCCCAGCATTTT.

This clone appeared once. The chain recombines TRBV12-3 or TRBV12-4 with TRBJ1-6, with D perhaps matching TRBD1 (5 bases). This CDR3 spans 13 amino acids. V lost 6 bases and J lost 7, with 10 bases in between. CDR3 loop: CASSWGGNSPLHF. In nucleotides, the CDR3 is TGTGCCAGCAGCTGGGGGGGGAATTCACCCCTCCACTTT.

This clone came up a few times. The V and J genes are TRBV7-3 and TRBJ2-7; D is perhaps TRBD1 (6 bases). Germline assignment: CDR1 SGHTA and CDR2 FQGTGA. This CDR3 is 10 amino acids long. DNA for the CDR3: TGTGGCCCAGGGGTCTACGAGCAGTACTTC. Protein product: CGPGVYEQYF.

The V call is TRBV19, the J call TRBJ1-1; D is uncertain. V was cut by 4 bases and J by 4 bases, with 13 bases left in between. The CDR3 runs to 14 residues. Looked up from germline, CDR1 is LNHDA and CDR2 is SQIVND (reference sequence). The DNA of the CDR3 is TGTGCCAGTAGTAGCAAAATGGGGATCACTGAAGCTTTCTTT. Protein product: CASSSKMGITEAFF.

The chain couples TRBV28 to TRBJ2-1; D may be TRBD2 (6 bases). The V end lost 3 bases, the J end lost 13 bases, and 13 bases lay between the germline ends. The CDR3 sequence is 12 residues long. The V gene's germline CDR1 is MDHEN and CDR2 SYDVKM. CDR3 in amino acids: CASSFGRAGQFF. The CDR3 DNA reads TGTGCCAGCAGTTTCGGTCGGGCGGGACAGTTCTTC.

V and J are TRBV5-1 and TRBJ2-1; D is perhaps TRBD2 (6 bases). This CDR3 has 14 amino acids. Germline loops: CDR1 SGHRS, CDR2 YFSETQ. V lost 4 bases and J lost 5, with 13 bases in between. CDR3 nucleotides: TGCGCCAGCAGCGCGGGACCGGCTAACAATGAGCAGTTCTTC. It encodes CASSAGPANNEQFF.

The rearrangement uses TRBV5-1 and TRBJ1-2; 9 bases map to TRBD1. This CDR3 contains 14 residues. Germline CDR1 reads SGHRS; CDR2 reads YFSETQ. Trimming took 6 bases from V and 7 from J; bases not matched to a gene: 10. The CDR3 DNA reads TGCGCCAGCACCCATAGACAGGGGGAAGGTGGCTACACCTTC. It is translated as CASTHRQGEGGYTF.

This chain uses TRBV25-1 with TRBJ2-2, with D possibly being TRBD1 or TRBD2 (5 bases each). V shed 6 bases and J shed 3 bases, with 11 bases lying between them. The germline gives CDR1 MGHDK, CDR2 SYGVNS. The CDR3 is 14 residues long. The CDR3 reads CASSRDDYTGELFF. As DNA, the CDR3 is TGTGCCAGCAGCCGGGACGACTACACCGGGGAGCTGTTTTTT.

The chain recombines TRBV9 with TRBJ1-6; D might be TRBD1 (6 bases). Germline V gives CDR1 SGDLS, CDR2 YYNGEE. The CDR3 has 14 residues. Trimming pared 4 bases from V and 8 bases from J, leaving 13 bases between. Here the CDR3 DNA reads TGTGCCAGCAGCCTGGGGACAAGAGATTCACCCCTCCACTTT. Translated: CASSLGTRDSPLHF.

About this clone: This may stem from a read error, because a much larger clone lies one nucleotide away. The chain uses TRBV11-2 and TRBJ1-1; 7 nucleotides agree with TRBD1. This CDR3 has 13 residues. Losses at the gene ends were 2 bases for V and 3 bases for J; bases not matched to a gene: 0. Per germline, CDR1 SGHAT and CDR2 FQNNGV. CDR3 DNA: TGTGCCAGCAGCTTAACAGGGGACACTGAAGCTTTCTTT. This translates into CASSLTGDTEAFF.

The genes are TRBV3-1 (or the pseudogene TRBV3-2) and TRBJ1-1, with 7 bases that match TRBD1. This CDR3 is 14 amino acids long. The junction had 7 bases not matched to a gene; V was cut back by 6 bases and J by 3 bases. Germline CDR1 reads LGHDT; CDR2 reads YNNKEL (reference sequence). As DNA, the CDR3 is TGTGCCAGCAGTCCTCACAGGGGTTACACTGAAGCTTTCTTT. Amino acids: CASSPHRGYTEAFF.

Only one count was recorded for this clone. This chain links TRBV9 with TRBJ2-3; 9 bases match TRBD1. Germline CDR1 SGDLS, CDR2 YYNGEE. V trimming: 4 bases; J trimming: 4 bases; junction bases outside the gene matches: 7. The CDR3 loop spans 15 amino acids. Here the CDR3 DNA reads TGTGCCAGCAGCCTCCGGGGGGACAGGGCAGATACGCAGTATTTT. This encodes CASSLRGDRADTQYF.

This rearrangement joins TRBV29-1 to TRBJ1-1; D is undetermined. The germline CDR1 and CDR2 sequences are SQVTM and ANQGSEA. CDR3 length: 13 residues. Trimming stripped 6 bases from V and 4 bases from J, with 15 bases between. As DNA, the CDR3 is TGCAGCGTCAGTGGCCTTTCCGGCACTGAAGCTTTCTTT. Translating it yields CSVSGLSGTEAFF.

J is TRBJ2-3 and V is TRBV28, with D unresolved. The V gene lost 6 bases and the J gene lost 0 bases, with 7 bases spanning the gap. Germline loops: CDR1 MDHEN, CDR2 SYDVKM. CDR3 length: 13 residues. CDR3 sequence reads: CASSLDSTDTQYF. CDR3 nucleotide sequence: TGTGCCAGCAGCCTCGACAGCACAGATACGCAGTATTTT.

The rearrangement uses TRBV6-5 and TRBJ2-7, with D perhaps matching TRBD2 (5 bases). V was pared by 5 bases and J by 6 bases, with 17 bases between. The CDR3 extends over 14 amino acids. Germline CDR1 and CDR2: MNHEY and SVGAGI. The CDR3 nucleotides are TGTGCCAGCAGTCAACCAGGAGGAGGCGGCGAGCAGTACTTC. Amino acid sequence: CASSQPGGGGEQYF.

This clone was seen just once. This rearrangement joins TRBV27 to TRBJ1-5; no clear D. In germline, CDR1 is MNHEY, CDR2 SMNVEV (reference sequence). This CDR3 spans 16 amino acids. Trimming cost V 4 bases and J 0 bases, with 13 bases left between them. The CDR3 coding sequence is TGTGCCAGCAGTTCAACAGCTTTCTCTAGCAATCAGCCCCAGCATTTT. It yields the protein CASSSTAFSSNQPQHF.

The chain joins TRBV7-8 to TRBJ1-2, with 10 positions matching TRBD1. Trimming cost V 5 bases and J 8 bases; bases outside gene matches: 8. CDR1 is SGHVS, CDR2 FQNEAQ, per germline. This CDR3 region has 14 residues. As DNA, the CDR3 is TGTGCCAGCAGCAACCGACAGGGGGCGTTCGGCTACACCTTC. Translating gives CASSNRQGAFGYTF. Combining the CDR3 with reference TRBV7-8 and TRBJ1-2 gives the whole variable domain GAGVSQSPRYKVAKRGQDVALRCDPISGHVSLFWYQQALGQGPEFLTYFQNEAQLDKSGLPSDRFFAERPEGSVSTLKIQRTQQEDSAVYLCASSNRQGAFGYTFGSGTRLTVV.

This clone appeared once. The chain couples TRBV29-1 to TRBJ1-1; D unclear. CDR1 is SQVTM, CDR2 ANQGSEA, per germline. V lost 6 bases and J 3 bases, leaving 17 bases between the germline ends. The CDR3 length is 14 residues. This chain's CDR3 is CSVRLRTVDTEAFF. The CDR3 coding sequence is TGCAGCGTAAGACTCAGGACTGTCGACACTGAAGCTTTCTTT.

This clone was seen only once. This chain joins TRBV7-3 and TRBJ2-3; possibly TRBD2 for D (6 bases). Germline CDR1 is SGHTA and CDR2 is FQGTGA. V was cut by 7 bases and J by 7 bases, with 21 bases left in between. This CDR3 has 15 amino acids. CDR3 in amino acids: CASNFGGPGENTQYF. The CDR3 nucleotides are TGTGCCAGCAACTTCGGAGGGCCGGGGGAGAATACGCAGTATTTT.

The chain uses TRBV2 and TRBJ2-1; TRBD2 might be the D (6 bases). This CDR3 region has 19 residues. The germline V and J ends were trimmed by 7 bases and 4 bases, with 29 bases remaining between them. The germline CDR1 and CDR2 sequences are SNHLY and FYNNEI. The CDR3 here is CASIRASAKSSIKYNEQFF. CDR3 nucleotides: TGTGCCAGCATTCGAGCTAGCGCGAAGAGTTCGATTAAATACAATGAGCAGTTCTTC.

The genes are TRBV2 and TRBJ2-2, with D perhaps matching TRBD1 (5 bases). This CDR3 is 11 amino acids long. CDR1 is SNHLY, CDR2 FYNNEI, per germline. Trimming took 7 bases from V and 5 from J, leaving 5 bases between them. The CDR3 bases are TGTGCCAGCACAGGGACCGGGGAGCTGTTTTTT. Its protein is CASTGTGELFF. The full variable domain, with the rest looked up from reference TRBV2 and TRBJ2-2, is EPEVTQTPSHQVTQMGQEVILRCVPISNHLYFYWYRQILGQKVEFLVSFYNNEISEKSEIFDDQFSVERPDGSNFTLKIRSTKLEDSAMYFCASTGTGELFFGEGSRLTVL.

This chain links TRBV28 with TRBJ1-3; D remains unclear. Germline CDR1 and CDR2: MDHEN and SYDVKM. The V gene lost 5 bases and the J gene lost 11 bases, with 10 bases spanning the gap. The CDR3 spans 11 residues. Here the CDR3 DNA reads TGTGCCAGCAGTCAGGAGGGATCCATATATTTT. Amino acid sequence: CASSQEGSIYF.

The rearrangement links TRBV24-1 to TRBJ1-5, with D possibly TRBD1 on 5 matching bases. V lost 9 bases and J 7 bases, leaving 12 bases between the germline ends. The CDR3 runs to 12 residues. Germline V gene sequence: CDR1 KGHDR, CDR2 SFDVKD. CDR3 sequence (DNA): TGTGCCACCGGAGACAGCGGGCAGCCCCAGCATTTT. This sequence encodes CATGDSGQPQHF.

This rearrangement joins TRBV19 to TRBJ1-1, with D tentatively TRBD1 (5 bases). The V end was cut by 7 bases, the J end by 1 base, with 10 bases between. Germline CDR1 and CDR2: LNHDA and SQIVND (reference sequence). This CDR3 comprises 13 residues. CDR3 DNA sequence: TGTGCCAGTACTAGGGGTCCGAACACTGAAGCTTTCTTT. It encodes CASTRGPNTEAFF.

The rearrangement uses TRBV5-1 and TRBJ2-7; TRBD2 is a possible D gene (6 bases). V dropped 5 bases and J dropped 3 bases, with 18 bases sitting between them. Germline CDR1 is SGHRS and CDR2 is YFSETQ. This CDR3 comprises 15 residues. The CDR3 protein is CASSRPQEGSYEQYF. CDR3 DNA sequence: TGCGCCAGCAGTAGACCCCAGGAGGGAAGCTACGAGCAGTACTTC. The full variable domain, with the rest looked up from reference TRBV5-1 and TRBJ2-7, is KAGVTQTPRYLIKTRGQQVTLSCSPISGHRSVSWYQQTPGQGLQFLFEYFSETQRNKGNFPGRFSGRQFSNSRSEMNVSTLELGDSALYLCASSRPQEGSYEQYFGPGTRLTVT.

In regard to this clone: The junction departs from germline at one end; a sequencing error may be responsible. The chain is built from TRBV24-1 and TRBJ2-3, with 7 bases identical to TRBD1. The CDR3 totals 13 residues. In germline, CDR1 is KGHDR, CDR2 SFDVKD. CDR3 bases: TGTGCCACCGGTGACAGGGGCACAGATACGCAGTATTTT. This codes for CATGDRGTDTQYF.